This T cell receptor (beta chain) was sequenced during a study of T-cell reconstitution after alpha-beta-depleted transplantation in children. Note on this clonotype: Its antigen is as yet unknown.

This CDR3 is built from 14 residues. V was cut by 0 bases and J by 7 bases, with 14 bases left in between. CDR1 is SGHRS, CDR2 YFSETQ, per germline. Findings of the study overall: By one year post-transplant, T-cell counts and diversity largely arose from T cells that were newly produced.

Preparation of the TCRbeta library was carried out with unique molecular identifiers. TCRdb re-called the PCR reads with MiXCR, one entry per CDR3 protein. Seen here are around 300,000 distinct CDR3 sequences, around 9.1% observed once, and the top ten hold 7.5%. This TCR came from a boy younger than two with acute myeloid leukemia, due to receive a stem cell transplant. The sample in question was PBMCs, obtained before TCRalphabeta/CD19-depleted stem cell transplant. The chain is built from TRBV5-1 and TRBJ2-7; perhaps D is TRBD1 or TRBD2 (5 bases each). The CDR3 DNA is TGCGCCAGCAGCTTGGGAGCGACCGAGGGGGAGCAGTACTTC. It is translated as CASSLGATEGEQYF.